This TCR beta chain was retrieved from a study of CD8+ T cells in alopecia areata. Trimming cost V 4 bases and J 0 bases, with 8 bases left between them. Germline CDR1 reads SQVTM; CDR2 reads ANQGSEA. This CDR3 is 13 amino acids long. This clone was seen a handful of times. RNA was isolated and reverse transcribed to cDNA, the sequencing template. Generated by immunoSEQ multiplex PCR, the TCRdb table keeps only in-frame clones and is missing some. The table shows about 97,000 clones, with roughly two fifths occurring only once. The sequence derives from a human donor with alopecia areata. The sequenced sample was CD4+ T cells sorted from blood. The rearrangement joins TRBV29-1 to TRBJ2-3; D call uncertain. The CDR3: CSVVKLSTDTQYF. In DNA form, the CDR3 reads TGCAGCGTTGTAAAGCTGAGCACAGATACGCAGTATTTT.